This TCR beta chain was documented in a study of blood T cells in healthy people across ages (dated by TCRdb to about 2015). Describing the broader study: Template switching captured roughly one uniquely barcoded TCR beta cDNA molecule per two T cells in model experiments. The study measured age-related changes in TCR beta repertoire diversity using deep sequencing normalized with unique cDNA molecular identifiers. The donors were split into four age groups: young (average around 15 years), middle-aged (39), aged (approximately 60) and long-lived (roughly 88). Donors of different ages were randomly distributed across sequencing lanes to avoid experimental bias. Using the same blood draw, the study looked at two additional independent replicas of 1 million unique cDNA reads for two donors, one aged 18 to 29 and the other aged 80 or older. Points the paper makes about the study in general: Conclusive comparison of naive and antigen-experienced compartments was prevented by the profiling of bulk unsorted PBMCs. A strong correlation was found between observed TCR beta diversity and the percentage of naive T cells measured by flow cytometry. Donor CMV infection status was unknown, potentially confounding age-related changes in expanded clonotypes. Observed TCR beta diversity per million T cells fell roughly linearly with age, and a significant reduction was already apparent by age around 40. Compared with the aged group, the long-lived group had more naive CD4+ T cells, fewer expanded clones and increased TCR diversity, a pattern suggesting age selection. Estimates of total diversity from one million sequenced T cells were regarded as lower bounds and underestimates.

About this clonotype itself: What this receptor recognizes is not known. No much larger clone exists at a distance of one base, and base qualities are not known.

The donors were 40 or so Caucasian individuals from Russia, aged roughly 6 to 100 years, who were systemically healthy. Ten milliliters of peripheral blood were drawn from each donor into EDTA-treated Vacutainer tubes. Ficoll-Paque density-gradient centrifugation was used to isolate PBMCs, with at least 7 million obtained per sample. Total RNA, at least 5 micrograms per sample, was extracted from PBMCs with Trizol reagent. For every donor, flow cytometry on a PBMC aliquot measured the percentage of naive CD45RAhigh/CD27high T cells. The library was produced with 5' RACE. Sequencing instrument: Illumina HiSeq 2500. A second PCR of roughly 7 to 11 cycles was performed with a sample-barcoded 5' primer and a J-beta primer mix. Each TCR beta cDNA molecule received a unique molecular identifier from a template-switch 5' adaptor carrying 12 random nucleotides. At least 2.5 million CDR3-containing paired-end reads were obtained from each sample. The Mint cDNA synthesis kit, primed by a TRBC-specific oligonucleotide, was used to synthesize first-strand cDNA from all RNA. Following uracil-DNA glycosylase treatment, all cDNA underwent a first 18-cycle PCR with the universal primers M1SS and BC2_uni_R. From the authors' description of their analysis: For normalization, 1 million high-quality reads were randomly selected from each sample, with every read carrying a distinct molecular identifier. Reads sharing molecular identifiers were discarded rather than binned into consensus sequences. MiTCR, run with a Q25 quality threshold and the strictest error-elimination algorithm, handled CDR3 identification, clonotype clustering and error correction. A nonparametric unseen species model using Euler transformation provided a lower-bound estimate of total TCR beta diversity. TCRdb's own reprocessing of the public reads used fastp at Q25 and MiXCR and kept productive beta chains. CDR3 protein duplicates are merged, each entry listing the most common genes and DNA. The V and J calls were not made by the authors but by TCRdb's processing. The sample table records under 750,000 distinct CDR3 sequences; less than 60% of these occur just once. The top ten clones comprise roughly 25% of the sample.

This sequence was found in a man older than 75 in good health. The sequenced sample consisted of blood.

The DNA reads as follows: TGCAGTGCTAGGCTCACCGGGGGGCGAGAGACCCAGTACTTC. Its coded protein is CSARLTGGRETQYF. The receptor chain draws on TRBV20-1 and TRBJ2-5, with a tentative D gene TRBD2 over 7 matching bases. Via the germline V gene (reference sequence), CDR1 is DFQATT and CDR2 SNEGSKA. Relative to germline, V is 3 bases shorter and J is 4 bases shorter, with 15 bases between their ends. Inclusive of the bounding cysteine and phenylalanine, the CDR3 is 14 residues long. Kept here is only the CDR3 DNA, which spans 42 bases and is read in frame from base 1.